Included here is one T cell receptor (beta chain) sequence, with context. In the original processing: How many nucleated cells were present was estimated from reference gene primer amplification. TCRdb's table, derived via immunoSEQ multiplex PCR, lists solely in-frame clones and lacks some. V and J calls and clone size are those listed in that table; D and trimming were worked out from the DNA. The sample lists under 300,000 clones, under 95% occurring once. The CDR3 sequence is 15 residues long. Germline V CDR1 and CDR2: DFQATT, SNEGSKA (reference sequence). Trimming cost V 3 bases and J 4 bases; bases outside gene matches: 6. These data belong to a study of blood T cell repertoires in COVID-19. Study-wide background: The samples span acute and convalescent COVID-19 from the United States, Italy and Spain.

The chain links TRBV20-1 to TRBJ1-6; 7 nucleotides line up with TRBD1. Sequenced material: PBMCs or T cells enriched from blood (not recorded which). The clonotype was recovered from a woman aged 18-35 years who had recovered from COVID-19. CDR3 sequence (DNA): TGCAGTGCTAGTAGGCCGGGACAGTATAATTCACCCCTCCACTTT. Translated: CSASRPGQYNSPLHF.